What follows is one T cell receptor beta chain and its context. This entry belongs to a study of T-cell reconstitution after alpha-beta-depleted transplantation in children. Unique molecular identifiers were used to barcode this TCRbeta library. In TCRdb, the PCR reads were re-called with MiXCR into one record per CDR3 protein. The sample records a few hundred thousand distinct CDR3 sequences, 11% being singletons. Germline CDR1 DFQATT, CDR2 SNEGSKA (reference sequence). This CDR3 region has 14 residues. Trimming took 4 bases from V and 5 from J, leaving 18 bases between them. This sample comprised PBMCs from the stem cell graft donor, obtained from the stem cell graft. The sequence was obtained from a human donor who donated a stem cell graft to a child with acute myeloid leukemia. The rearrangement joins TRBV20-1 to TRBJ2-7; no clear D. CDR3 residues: CSATQRALGDEQYF. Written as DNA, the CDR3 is TGCAGTGCTACCCAAAGGGCCCTCGGCGACGAGCAGTACTTC.